The TCR beta chain under discussion was sequenced for a study of T cell responses to AZD1222 COVID-19 vaccine (dated by TCRdb to the early 2020s). Background on the whole study: A total of roughly 240 trial participants underwent TCR sequencing, of whom roughly 210 received two doses of AZD1222 and about 25 received two doses of the MenACWY control vaccine. Trial participants were enrolled by age into 18-55, 56-69 and 70-plus year subgroups, with around 150, 28 and 57 TCR-sequenced participants respectively.

On this clone itself: There is no known antigen for this receptor. It has no much larger one-base neighbor in the sample; base qualities were not kept.

The CDR3 regions of human TCRbeta chains were analyzed by immunosequencing. On the study's bioinformatics: TCRs in the repertoires were matched against a reference library of SARS-CoV-2-specific TCRs that had been generated with the MIRA antigen-specificity platform. Breadth was defined as the fraction of unique TCRs that were SARS-CoV-2-associated. Depth was defined as the fraction of total T cells that were SARS-CoV-2-associated. Each spike-specific TCR was assigned to its reactive spike region and to a CD4 or CD8 class using the MIRA data. Log10-transformed breadth and depth values were compared by one-way ANOVA with Sidak's multiple comparisons tests. The clones in this table, taken by TCRdb from immuneACCESS, are in-frame only. Not every clone is retained; where verified, under half of the shortfall comes from an unresolved V gene, and the cause of the rest is unknown. Clonal size and the V and J genes are those of that table, whereas D and trimming came from the DNA. The sample table shows about 59,000 clones, and about 91% are seen once. The ten most abundant clones make up roughly 6% of the sample.

The sample's time point, from its label and the paper: about 28 days (+/-7) after the second vaccine dose. AZD1222 recipients with second doses at about 4 weeks or about 12 weeks were pooled, because spike-specific TCR depth and breadth did not differ between schedules. Vaccinee samples came from UK trials COV001 and COV002, including a single-blind randomized controlled phase 2/3 trial of AZD1222 (ChAdOx1 nCoV-19) in healthy adults. Trial participant PBMC samples were collected at day 0 and day 28 after the second dose for TCRbeta chain sequencing. Study-wide findings and limitations: Vaccine-associated CD4 TCRs spanned the whole spike protein, with dominant responses in regions 160-218 and 743-854. In the small 56-69-year group, the increase in depth fell short of significance, most likely because of low power. Nearly half of unique spike-specific TCRs reportedly recognized epitopes outside regions mutated in the B.1.351 and B.1.1.7 variants. No day 14 peak-response samples were available, so repertoires were characterized only after the peak T cell response. After two AZD1222 doses, both the breadth and the depth of spike-specific TCRs were significantly higher than at day 0 and than in MenACWY recipients. Only five or six AZD1222 recipients were SARS-CoV-2 seropositive at baseline, limiting conclusions about previously exposed vaccinees. Participants were mostly white British and included more females than males, and it was suggested by the authors that clonal diversity may have been underestimated.

As encoded in the germline V gene, CDR1 is MNHEY while CDR2 is SVGAGI. Trimming removed 3 bases from V and 11 bases from J, leaving 16 bases between the germline ends. Its CDR3 holds 13 amino acids, cysteine through phenylalanine. The CDR3 DNA has 39 bases and is translated from base 1. The sample consisted of peripheral blood, taken 28 days after the second AZD1222 dose. This receptor was obtained from an adult who received the AZD1222 COVID-19 vaccine. In this chain, TRBV6-5 is recombined with TRBJ1-1, with an unclear D gene assignment. The CDR3 corresponds to CASSYQGPGPAFF. The nucleotide sequence reads TGTGCCAGCAGTTATCAAGGTCCCGGGCCCGCTTTCTTT.